This is a list of T cell receptor beta chains from one sample in a study of OX40 agonist ivuxolimab in advanced cancers. Generated by immunoSEQ multiplex PCR, the TCRdb table keeps only in-frame clones and is missing some. Here the sample spans around 47,000 clones, more than 85% being singletons. The source was CD4+ or CD8+ T cells sorted from blood, collected in a trial of the OX40 agonist ivuxolimab. All receptors derive from an adult with an advanced solid tumor such as melanoma, head and neck, liver or kidney cancer. The CDR3 runs from the conserved cysteine through the conserved F or W. Fields, in order: D gene, J gene, V gene, clone size, CDR3 DNA, CDR3 protein. The D gene is left open where the match is weak. Some rows mark clone size as missing; the rest say once, few, many or name a class of expanded clone.

D: .
J: TRBJ2-1
V: TRBV13
size: once
DNA: TGTGCCAGCAGCGAAGGATTCCCCAATGAGCAGTTCTTC
CDR3: CASSEGFPNEQFF

D: .
J: TRBJ2-2
V: TRBV7-9
size: .
DNA: TGTGCCAGCAGTTTTGTGGGGGTTGGCACCGGGGAGCTGTTTTTT
CDR3: CASSFVGVGTGELFF

D: .
J: TRBJ2-7
V: TRBV6-5
size: .
DNA: TGTGCCAGCAGCTACCGGGACTCGGTGGTCTACGAGCAGTACTTC
CDR3: CASSYRDSVVYEQYF

D: .
J: TRBJ1-6
V: TRBV30
size: .
DNA: TGTGCCTGGAGTGAGGGGGACTACTATTCACCCCTCCACTTT
CDR3: CAWSEGDYYSPLHF

D: .
J: TRBJ1-2
V: TRBV11-2
size: .
DNA: TGTGCCAGCAGCTTAGTGGTCGGAGTTGTCTATGGCTACACCTTC
CDR3: CASSLVVGVVYGYTF

D: .
J: TRBJ2-5
V: TRBV4-1
size: .
DNA: TGCGCCAGCAGCCTGGTGGGAGGGGGCGGGGAGACCCAGTACTTC
CDR3: CASSLVGGGGETQYF

D: TRBD2
J: TRBJ2-1
V: TRBV4-3
size: .
DNA: TGCGCCAGCACCCTGGATAGCGGGGCCCACAATGAGCAGTTCTTC
CDR3: CASTLDSGAHNEQFF

D: .
J: TRBJ2-7
V: TRBV5-5
size: .
DNA: TGTGCCAGCAGCTGGACTGTCACCTACGAGCAGTACTTC
CDR3: CASSWTVTYEQYF

D: TRBD1
J: TRBJ2-1
V: TRBV6-1
size: few
DNA: TGTGCCAGCAGCGACTTCAGGGGGTTGAATGAGCAGTTCTTC
CDR3: CASSDFRGLNEQFF

D: .
J: TRBJ2-3
V: TRBV21-1
size: .
DNA: TGTGCCAGCAGCAAAGGAGGGGGGGGCTCCCACACAGATACGCAGTATTTT
CDR3: CASSKGGGGSHTDTQYF

D: .
J: TRBJ1-2
V: TRBV4-1
size: .
DNA: TGCGCCAGCAGTCTAGTTGGGGAGAACTATGGCTACACCTTC
CDR3: CASSLVGENYGYTF